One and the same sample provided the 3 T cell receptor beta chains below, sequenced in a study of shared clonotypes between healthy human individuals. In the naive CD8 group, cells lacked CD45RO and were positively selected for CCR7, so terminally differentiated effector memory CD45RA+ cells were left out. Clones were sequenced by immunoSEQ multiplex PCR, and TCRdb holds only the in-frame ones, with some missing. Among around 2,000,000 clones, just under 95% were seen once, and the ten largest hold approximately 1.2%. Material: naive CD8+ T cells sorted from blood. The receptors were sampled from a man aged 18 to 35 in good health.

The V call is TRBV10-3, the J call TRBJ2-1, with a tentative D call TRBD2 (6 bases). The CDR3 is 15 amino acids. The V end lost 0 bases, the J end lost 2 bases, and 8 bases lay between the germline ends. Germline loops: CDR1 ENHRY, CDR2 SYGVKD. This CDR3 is CAISESGGAYNEQFF. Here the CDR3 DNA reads TGTGCCATCAGTGAGTCCGGCGGGGCCTACAATGAGCAGTTCTTC.

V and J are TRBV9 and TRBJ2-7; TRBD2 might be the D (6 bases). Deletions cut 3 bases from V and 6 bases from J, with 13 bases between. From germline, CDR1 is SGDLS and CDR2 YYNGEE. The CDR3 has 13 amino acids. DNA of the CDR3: TGTGCCAGCAGCGCCGGGGGAGACGGCGAGCAGTACTTC. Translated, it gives CASSAGGDGEQYF.

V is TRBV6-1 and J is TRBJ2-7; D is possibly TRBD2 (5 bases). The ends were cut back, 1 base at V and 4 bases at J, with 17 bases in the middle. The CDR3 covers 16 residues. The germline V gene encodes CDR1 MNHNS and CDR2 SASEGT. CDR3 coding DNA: TGTGCCAGCAGTGAAGGGTACGGGGTTGAAAGTTACGAGCAGTACTTC. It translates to CASSEGYGVESYEQYF.